This T cell receptor (beta chain) was identified in a study of post-analysis software for immune sequencing data. Prepared TCR beta cDNA libraries contained unique molecular identifiers. Via MiXCR, TCRdb re-called the PCR reads, giving one row per CDR3 protein. The repertoire includes fewer than 850,000 distinct CDR3 sequences, roughly 27% of them detected once, and roughly 0.54% sits in the top ten. Germline V gene sequence: CDR1 SGDLS, CDR2 YYNGEE. The CDR3 loop spans 13 amino acids. V was cut by 4 bases and J by 4 bases, with 11 bases left in between. Remarks on this clonotype: The target antigen is unknown.

Study-level results: Batch-mates among the samples co-clustered strongly by F measure. Comparison of patients with controls showed five TRBV segments more frequent in patients, TRBV5-6, TRBV5-1 and TRBV20-1 among them.

The rearrangement links TRBV9 to TRBJ1-1; D not resolved. Sequenced: blood. The TCR originated in a girl aged 5 to 17 with multiple sclerosis. DNA of the CDR3: TGTGCCAGCAGCCCCGCCCGTAGCACTGAAGCTTTCTTT. It specifies CASSPARSTEAFF.